Following are 27 T cell receptor beta chains from one sample sequenced in a study of T cells after yellow fever vaccination. TCRdb used MiXCR to reprocess the 5' RACE reads, holding one entry per CDR3 protein. The table has some 32,000 distinct CDR3 sequences, under 4.5% seen once. Sequencing was performed on CD8+ T cells sorted from PBMCs, taken 5 days after the yellow fever booster vaccination. Receptors were obtained from a man aged 30 to 45 who received the YFV17D yellow fever vaccine.

This clonotype was counted ten times or more. This rearrangement joins TRBV24-1 to TRBJ2-3; TRBD2 might be the D (7 bases). This CDR3 has 16 residues. V gave up 4 bases and J gave up 2 bases, with 15 bases separating them. The germline CDR1 and CDR2 sequences are KGHDR and SFDVKD. CDR3 amino acids: CATSDPGGADTDTQYF. The CDR3 coding sequence is TGTGCCACCAGTGACCCTGGGGGGGCCGACACAGATACGCAGTATTTT.

This clonotype was found many times. The chain joins TRBV12-3 or TRBV12-4 to TRBJ2-2, with D perhaps matching TRBD2 (5 bases). The V and J ends lost 3 bases and 3 bases respectively, with 5 bases between them. The CDR3 sequence is 13 residues long. CDR3 sequence reads: CASSLRDTGELFF. CDR3 bases: TGTGCCAGCAGTTTGCGGGACACCGGGGAGCTGTTTTTT.

The V gene is TRBV7-6, the J gene TRBJ2-3; 7 positions match TRBD2. Germline V lookup: CDR1 SGHVS, CDR2 FNYEAQ. The CDR3 extends over 13 amino acids. Trimming removed 5 bases from V and 14 bases from J; junction bases left unmatched: 13. The CDR3 DNA sequence: TGTGCCAGCAGCGCACACCTAGCGGAAGACACGTATTTT. This encodes CASSAHLAEDTYF.

This clonotype was seen repeatedly, ten times or more. This chain links TRBV11-3 with TRBJ2-1; TRBD2 agrees at 7 bases. Germline CDR1 SGHNT, CDR2 YENEEA. The trim removed 3 bases at V and 0 bases at J, leaving 20 bases unmatched. The length of the CDR3 is 21 residues. The CDR3 loop reads CASSFGFWEGNPERSYNEQFF. As DNA, the CDR3 is TGTGCCAGCAGCTTTGGCTTTTGGGAGGGAAATCCTGAGCGCTCCTACAATGAGCAGTTCTTC.

This clonotype appeared many times. V is TRBV9 and J is TRBJ2-7; no firm D call. V lost 0 bases to trimming and J lost 5 bases, with 6 bases between them. This CDR3 comprises 12 residues. CDR1 is SGDLS and CDR2 is YYNGEE in the germline V gene. This CDR3 reads CASSVVSHEQYF. CDR3 nucleotide sequence: TGTGCCAGCAGCGTAGTCAGCCACGAGCAGTACTTC.

This clonotype was recorded at least ten times. The CDR3 loop reads CASSFDGIYEQYF. In nucleotides, the CDR3 is TGTGCCAGCAGCTTTGACGGGATTTACGAGCAGTACTTC. V is TRBV7-2 and J is TRBJ2-7; a possible D gene is TRBD2 (5 bases). CDR1 is SGHTA and CDR2 is FQGNSA in the germline V gene. The CDR3 runs to 13 residues. Between the trimmed V and J ends, which lost 3 bases and 4 bases, there was a span of 10 bases.

This clonotype was seen many times. CDR3 in DNA: TGTGCCAGCAGTCCCCGACAGGGGGCAATAAACAATGAGCAGTTCTTC. Amino acids: CASSPRQGAINNEQFF. V gene TRBV12-3 or TRBV12-4 combines with J gene TRBJ2-1, with 10 bases lining up with TRBD1. Trimming removed 5 bases from V and 5 bases from J; junction bases left unmatched: 9. The CDR3 runs 16 residues.

The table lists this clonotype with many counts. The rearrangement links TRBV4-3 to TRBJ1-6, with unresolved D. CDR3 length: 17 residues. Between the trimmed V and J ends, which lost 0 bases and 7 bases, there was a span of 16 bases. CDR1 and CDR2 from the germline V gene are LGHNA and YSLEER. CDR3 residues: CASSQEVQPYLNSPLHF. The CDR3 DNA is TGCGCCAGCAGCCAAGAAGTCCAGCCTTACTTGAATTCACCCCTCCACTTT.

This clonotype was found many times. The chain is built from TRBV5-6 and TRBJ2-1, with 11 nucleotides matching TRBD2. CDR3 length: 15 residues. Germline V gives CDR1 SGHDT, CDR2 YYEEEE. J lost 4 bases, V lost 6 bases, and 6 bases had no gene match. The CDR3 DNA reads as TGTGCCAGCACCCCTACTAGCGGGAGATACAATGAGCAGTTCTTC. This gives the protein CASTPTSGRYNEQFF.

The sample holds many counts of this clonotype. The V gene is TRBV25-1, the J gene TRBJ1-6, with D perhaps TRBD1 (6 bases). CDR3 length equals 15 residues. V gave up 0 bases and J gave up 9 bases, with 12 bases separating them. From germline, CDR1 is MGHDK and CDR2 SYGVNS. This chain's CDR3 is CASSEYGGQGSPLHF. The DNA of the CDR3 is TGTGCCAGCAGTGAATATGGGGGGCAGGGTTCACCCCTCCACTTT.

This clonotype appeared many times. The V and J genes are TRBV4-3 and TRBJ1-2, with D uncertain. The CDR3 is made up of 15 amino acids. V lost 2 bases, J lost 8 bases, and 18 bases lay in between. Per the germline V gene, CDR1 is LGHNA and CDR2 is YSLEER. CDR3 DNA: TGCGCCAGCAGCCAAACGAGTACCTATGTGTACGGCTACACCTTC. It is translated as CASSQTSTYVYGYTF.

At least ten counts were recorded for this clonotype. This rearrangement joins TRBV5-1 to TRBJ2-7, with D unresolved. The germline CDR1 and CDR2 sequences are SGHRS and YFSETQ. V was pared by 0 bases and J by 0 bases, with 13 bases between. This CDR3 has 16 amino acids. The CDR3: CASSLASAVSSYEQYF. The CDR3 DNA follows: TGCGCCAGCAGCTTGGCCAGCGCGGTAAGCTCCTACGAGCAGTACTTC.

With regard to this clonotype: With a much larger clone just one base away, this may be a read error. The V and J genes are TRBV7-9 and TRBJ2-1; TRBD2 aligns across 7 bases. This CDR3 spans 12 amino acids. The V gene's germline CDR1 is SEHNR and CDR2 FQNEAQ (reference sequence). CDR3 amino acids: CATKLSETSQFF. The DNA of the CDR3 is TGTGCAACCAAGCTTAGCGAGACTAGCCAGTTCTTC.

At least ten counts were recorded for this clonotype. V is TRBV10-3 and J is TRBJ2-5; D may correspond to TRBD1 or TRBD2 (5 bases each). CDR3 length: 15 residues. Germline CDR1 reads ENHRY; CDR2 reads SYGVKD. The germline V and J ends were trimmed by 2 bases and 4 bases, with 14 bases remaining between them. The DNA of the CDR3 is TGTGCCATCAGTGAGGGGGACGGGCTCGCAGAGACCCAGTACTTC. This codes for CAISEGDGLAETQYF.

This clonotype was detected ten times or more. The chain combines TRBV11-3 with TRBJ2-5; TRBD1 is a possible D gene (6 bases). The CDR3 loop spans 15 amino acids. Trimming shortened V by 3 bases and J by 6 bases, and 17 bases separated the two germline ends. Per the germline V gene, CDR1 is SGHNT and CDR2 is YENEEA. For the CDR3, the DNA is TGTGCCAGCAGCTTGGTCAGGGGTGGGGGAAAGACCCAGTACTTC. Amino acids: CASSLVRGGGKTQYF. Together with reference TRBV11-3 and TRBJ2-5, the CDR3 gives the full variable domain: EAGVVQSPRYKIIEKKQPVAFWCNPISGHNTLYWYLQNLGQGPELLIRYENEEAVDDSQLPKDRFSAERLKGVDSTLKIQPAELGDSAVYLCASSLVRGGGKTQYFGPGTRLLVL.

There are many counts of this clonotype. The rearrangement links TRBV3-1 to TRBJ2-1; no clear D. Germline loops: CDR1 LGHDT, CDR2 YNNKEL (reference sequence). V gave up 0 bases and J gave up 7 bases, with 4 bases separating them. The CDR3 runs 12 residues. CDR3 bases: TGTGCCAGCAGCCAAGATCAAAATGAGCAGTTCTTC. It codes for CASSQDQNEQFF.

This clonotype came up many times. The chain joins TRBV7-2 to TRBJ1-1; perhaps TRBD1 as D (5 bases). This CDR3 has 15 amino acids. The V and J ends lost 2 bases and 6 bases respectively, with 16 bases between them. In germline, CDR1 is SGHTA, CDR2 FQGNSA. The CDR3 reads CASSLNRWGGAEAFF. The CDR3 coding sequence is TGTGCCAGCAGCTTAAATCGTTGGGGGGGGGCTGAAGCTTTCTTT.

This clonotype was counted ten times or more. This chain links TRBV4-3 with TRBJ2-7; 7 bases map to TRBD1. After removal of 3 bases from V and 5 bases from J, the junction contained 16 bases not matched to a gene. There are 17 residues in the CDR3. Germline V gene data show CDR1 as LGHNA and CDR2 as YSLEER. The CDR3 loop reads CASSHFGETGPIHEQYF. The CDR3 nucleotides are TGCGCCAGCAGCCACTTTGGGGAGACAGGGCCGATCCACGAGCAGTACTTC.

This clonotype appeared many times. The chain employs TRBV27 and TRBJ2-1; D remains unclear. CDR3 length equals 15 residues. Germline V CDR1 and CDR2: MNHEY, SMNVEV (reference sequence). V gave up 0 bases and J gave up 7 bases, with 13 bases separating them. CDR3 sequence reads: CASSLSAPEGNEQFF. The CDR3 DNA follows: TGTGCCAGCAGTTTATCCGCACCAGAAGGGAATGAGCAGTTCTTC.

This clonotype was counted at least ten times. This chain links TRBV12-3 or TRBV12-4 with TRBJ2-7; TRBD2 might be the D (5 bases). Between the trimmed V and J ends, which lost 6 bases and 8 bases, there was a span of 14 bases. CDR3 size: 12 residues. The CDR3 coding sequence is TGTGCCAGCAGGAACGGGATAAAACAGCAGTACTTC. This codes for CASRNGIKQQYF.

Many counts were recorded for this clonotype. The V gene is TRBV10-3, the J gene TRBJ2-7; a weak D match, TRBD1 (5 bases). V lost 0 bases and J lost 2, with 14 bases in between. CDR1 is ENHRY, CDR2 SYGVKD, per germline. The CDR3 length is 16 residues. CDR3 amino acids: CAISESMQIGAYEQYF. In DNA, the CDR3 is TGTGCCATCAGTGAGTCGATGCAGATAGGGGCCTACGAGCAGTACTTC.

The sample holds many counts of this clonotype. CDR3: CATQPSGGRTGELFF. The CDR3 bases are TGTGCCACCCAGCCCTCGGGAGGACGGACCGGGGAGCTGTTTTTT. V usage is TRBV24-1 and J usage is TRBJ2-2, with 7 bases fitting TRBD2. Germline CDR1 and CDR2: KGHDR and SFDVKD. Trimming removed 9 bases from V and 5 bases from J; junction bases left unmatched: 11. CDR3 length: 15 amino acids.

This clonotype occurred many times. The chain joins TRBV20-1 to TRBJ1-2; TRBD1 aligns across 9 bases. V was pared by 3 bases and J by 8 bases, with 1 base of the junction left unmatched. The CDR3 loop spans 11 amino acids. Looked up from germline, CDR1 is DFQATT and CDR2 is SNEGSKA (reference sequence). CDR3 coding DNA: TGCAGTGCTAGTGGACAGGGGGGCTACACCTTC. Residues: CSASGQGGYTF.

This clonotype was detected many times. The CDR3 is CASSLVAGGYEQYF. CDR3 in DNA: TGTGCCAGCAGCTTAGTAGCGGGAGGGTACGAGCAGTACTTC. The rearrangement joins TRBV7-6 to TRBJ2-7; 11 positions agree with TRBD2. The ends lost 1 base at V and 4 bases at J; junction bases unmatched: 0. The CDR3 is 14 amino acids. Germline CDR1 SGHVS, CDR2 FNYEAQ.

The genes are TRBV7-6 and TRBJ2-5; 9 bases line up with TRBD2. The J segment lost 5 bases and the V segment lost 1 base, leaving 8 bases of the junction unmatched. The CDR3 is 16 residues long. Per the germline V gene, CDR1 is SGHVS and CDR2 is FNYEAQ. CDR3 DNA: TGTGCCAGCAGCTTAGTGGGCGGGAGGGCCCCGGAGACCCAGTACTTC. Protein sequence: CASSLVGGRAPETQYF.

This clonotype was found many times. V is TRBV6-2 or TRBV6-3 and J is TRBJ2-7; the D gene is possibly TRBD2 (7 bases). Germline V gives CDR1 MNHEY, CDR2 SVGEGT. The CDR3 extends over 16 amino acids. The V end lost 4 bases, the J end lost 3 bases, and 19 bases lay between the germline ends. CDR3 bases: TGTGCCAGCAGTTCACTCCTGGGGGGGCTAAACTACGAGCAGTACTTC. It is translated as CASSSLLGGLNYEQYF.

This clonotype appeared many times. The chain combines TRBV30 with TRBJ2-2, with 10 bases identical to TRBD1. The length of the CDR3 is 13 residues. Germline V gives CDR1 GTSNPN, CDR2 SVGIG (reference sequence). The J segment lost 4 bases and the V segment lost 5 bases, leaving 1 base of the junction unmatched. The CDR3 coding sequence is TGTGCCTGGGGACAGGGGGGCACCGGGGAGCTGTTTTTT. Protein: CAWGQGGTGELFF.